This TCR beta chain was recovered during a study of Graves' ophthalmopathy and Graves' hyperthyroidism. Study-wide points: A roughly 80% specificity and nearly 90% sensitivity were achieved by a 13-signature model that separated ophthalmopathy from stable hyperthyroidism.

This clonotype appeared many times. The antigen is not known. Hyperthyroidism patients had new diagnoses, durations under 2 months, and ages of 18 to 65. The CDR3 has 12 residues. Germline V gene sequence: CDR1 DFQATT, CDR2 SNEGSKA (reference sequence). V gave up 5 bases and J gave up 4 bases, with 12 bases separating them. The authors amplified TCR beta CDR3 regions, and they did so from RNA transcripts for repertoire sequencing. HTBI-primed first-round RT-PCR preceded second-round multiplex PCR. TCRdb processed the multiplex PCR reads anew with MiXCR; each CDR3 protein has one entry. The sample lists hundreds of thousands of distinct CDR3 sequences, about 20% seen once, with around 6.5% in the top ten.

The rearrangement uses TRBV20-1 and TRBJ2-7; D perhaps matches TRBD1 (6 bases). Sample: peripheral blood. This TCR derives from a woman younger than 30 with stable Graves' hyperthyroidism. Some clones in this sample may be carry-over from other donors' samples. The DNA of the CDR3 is TGCAGTGCTTTTTTCAGGGGTTACGAGCAGTACTTC. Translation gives CSAFFRGYEQYF.